Following are 22 T cell receptor beta chains from one sample sequenced in a study of T cells in Graves' hyperthyroidism and ophthalmopathy. It was RNA transcripts that yielded the amplified TCR beta CDR3 regions. HTBI primers were employed in a first-round RT-PCR of the TCR CDR3. TCRdb reprocessed the multiplex PCR reads via MiXCR and lists one record per CDR3 protein. Of approximately 590,000 distinct CDR3 sequences listed, 15% to 19% are singletons. Sample: blood. All receptors derive from a woman younger than 45 with Graves' hyperthyroidism.

V gene TRBV30 combines with J gene TRBJ1-5, with TRBD1 as a possible D gene (6 bases). The CDR3 loop spans 14 amino acids. Germline values: CDR1 GTSNPN, CDR2 SVGIG (reference sequence). Trimming left V 1 base short and J 6 bases short, with 13 bases between. CDR3 region: CAWSEGGSGQPQHF. CDR3 nucleotide sequence: TGTGCCTGGAGTGAGGGGGGGTCGGGTCAGCCCCAGCATTTT.

This clonotype has ten or more counts. The chain links TRBV9 to TRBJ2-7, with D possibly being TRBD1 (6 bases). Trimming shortened V by 4 bases and J by 6 bases, and 17 bases separated the two germline ends. The CDR3 runs 14 residues. Per the germline V gene, CDR1 is SGDLS and CDR2 is YYNGEE. The CDR3 region is CASSPDTPRGEQYF. The CDR3 DNA reads TGTGCCAGCAGCCCGGACACCCCCAGGGGCGAGCAGTACTTC.

As for this clonotype: Because the CDR3 is missing its conserved closing phenylalanine or tryptophan, this is likely a read error. The rearrangement uses TRBV4-1 and TRBJ2-7, with D tentatively TRBD1 (5 bases). Per the germline V gene, CDR1 is MGHRA and CDR2 is YSYEKL. The CDR3 has 13 residues. V was trimmed by 4 bases and J by 2 bases, leaving 9 bases between them. The CDR3 here is CASSPTVTYEQYL. Written as DNA, the CDR3 is TGCGCCAGCAGCCCGACAGTGACCTACGAGCAGTACCTC.

This clonotype was recorded only once. A single base separates this from a much larger clone, so it may be a read error. The DNA is left out, because the CDR3 cannot be placed on it with certainty; the CDR3 is given as TCRdb lists it. The J gene is TRBJ2-2, the V gene TRBV7-3; no check of the table's D call, TRBD2, against the DNA was made. CDR1 and CDR2 (germline): SGHTA, FQGTGA. 16 amino acids form the CDR3, both terminal residues included. CDR3 amino acids: CASSLFASGNTGELLF.

Concerning this clonotype itself: Relative to the germline gene, one junction end is altered; a read error may explain this. The rearrangement uses TRBV28 and TRBJ2-7; D gene uncertain. This CDR3 comprises 12 residues. The germline V gene has CDR1 MDHEN and CDR2 SYDVKM. CDR3 sequence (DNA): TGTGCCAGCAGTCTACTCGATTACGAGCAGTGCTTC. Its translation: CASSLLDYEQCF.

This clonotype has just a few counts. The chain couples TRBV7-6 to TRBJ1-1; the match to TRBD1 covers 9 bases. Germline V gives CDR1 SGHVS, CDR2 FNYEAQ. V shed 5 bases and J 3 bases; nucleotides not matched to a gene: 7. CDR3 length equals 15 residues. The CDR3 here is CASSRRTGVDTEAFF. DNA of the CDR3: TGTGCCAGCAGCCGCCGGACAGGGGTGGACACTGAAGCTTTCTTT.

The table lists this clonotype with many counts. The chain carries TRBV5-1 and TRBJ2-1; TRBD1 or TRBD2 may be the D gene (5 bases each). Germline V lookup: CDR1 SGHRS, CDR2 YFSETQ. The CDR3 has 15 residues. The V end was cut by 1 base, the J end by 4 bases, with 12 bases between. CDR3 coding DNA: TGCGCCAGCAGCTTGTTCCGGGGCCGGTACAATGAGCAGTTCTTC. Translating it yields CASSLFRGRYNEQFF.

The rearrangement links TRBV6-5 to TRBJ2-3, with D possibly called TRBD1 or TRBD2 (5 bases each). CDR1 and CDR2 (germline): MNHEY, SVGAGI. V lost 0 bases and J 5 bases, leaving 21 bases between the germline ends. There are 18 residues in the CDR3. This CDR3 reads CASSYSTWTGQGVDTQYF. The CDR3 region has the DNA TGTGCCAGCAGTTACTCGACCTGGACTGGGCAGGGAGTAGATACGCAGTATTTT.

The chain carries TRBV7-9 and TRBJ1-2, with D possibly matching TRBD1 (5 bases). Per the germline V gene, CDR1 is SEHNR and CDR2 is FQNEAQ (reference sequence). The germline V and J ends were trimmed by 4 bases and 4 bases, with 10 bases remaining between them. This CDR3 has 13 amino acids. CDR3 in DNA: TGTGCCAGCAGCTCAGACAGCATCTATGGCTACACCTTC. Residues: CASSSDSIYGYTF.

This chain connects TRBV25-1 to TRBJ2-3; tentatively, D is TRBD1 (6 bases). Germline CDR1 is MGHDK and CDR2 is SYGVNS. Trimming stripped 3 bases from V and 0 bases from J, with 10 bases between. CDR3 length: 15 residues. The CDR3 sequence is CASSDWGRSTDTQYF. In DNA form, the CDR3 reads TGTGCCAGCAGTGATTGGGGGCGCAGCACAGATACGCAGTATTTT.

This clonotype was seen many times. This chain uses TRBV2 with TRBJ2-6; either TRBD1 or TRBD2 may fit D (5 bases each). The CDR3 length is 17 residues. Between the trimmed V and J ends, which lost 3 bases and 0 bases, there was a span of 12 bases. Germline V CDR1 and CDR2: SNHLY, FYNNEI. CDR3 sequence (DNA): TGTGCCAGCAGTGAGGGGACGGCTAGCTCTGGGGCCAACGTCCTGACTTTC. Its translation is CASSEGTASSGANVLTF.

The rearrangement links TRBV24-1 to TRBJ2-1, with D hard to call. The germline V and J ends were trimmed by 11 bases and 3 bases, with 19 bases remaining between them. The CDR3 has 15 amino acids. Germline lookup yields CDR1 KGHDR and CDR2 SFDVKD. The CDR3 DNA reads as TGTGCCATCATCCGGAGCTGGCACCTCTACAATGAGCAGTTCTTC. Translation gives CAIIRSWHLYNEQFF.

This clonotype came up a few times. V usage is TRBV20-1 and J usage is TRBJ2-3; unclear D gene. Germline loops: CDR1 DFQATT, CDR2 SNEGSKA (reference sequence). The CDR3 sequence is 12 residues long. V was pared by 3 bases and J by 2 bases, with 6 bases between. The CDR3 loop reads CSARQFTDTQYF. The DNA of the CDR3 is TGCAGTGCTAGGCAATTCACAGATACGCAGTATTTT.

In this sample, this clonotype turned up many times. The chain recombines TRBV12-3 or TRBV12-4 with TRBJ2-7; no reliable D call. V was trimmed by 2 bases and J by 5 bases, leaving 1 base between them. The CDR3 consists of 10 residues. DNA for the CDR3: TGTGCCAGCAGTTTAAACGAGCAGTACTTC. Translating it yields CASSLNEQYF.

This clonotype came up many times. This chain uses TRBV7-2 with TRBJ2-1; D is ambiguous. Deletions cut 1 base from V and 1 base from J, with 11 bases between. The CDR3 has 16 amino acids. Germline V lookup: CDR1 SGHTA, CDR2 FQGNSA. In nucleotides, the CDR3 is TGTGCCAGCAGCTTAGGTACGTGGGGATCCTACAATGAGCAGTTCTTC. Translation: CASSLGTWGSYNEQFF.

This clonotype has just a few counts. V is TRBV29-1 and J is TRBJ2-5; D gene uncertain. Germline assignment: CDR1 SQVTM and CDR2 ANQGSEA. The CDR3 is made up of 11 amino acids. Trimming stripped 5 bases from V and 0 bases from J, with 4 bases between. In nucleotides, the CDR3 is TGCAGCGTTATGAACCAAGAGACCCAGTACTTC. Translated, it gives CSVMNQETQYF.

The chain is built from TRBV29-1 and TRBJ1-1; D remains unclear. Trimming took off 3 bases at V and 3 bases at J, with 11 bases between the two ends. CDR1 SQVTM and CDR2 ANQGSEA come from the germline V gene. There are 13 residues in the CDR3. The CDR3 reads CSVEGTFYTEAFF. CDR3 DNA sequence: TGCAGCGTTGAGGGCACGTTTTACACTGAAGCTTTCTTT.

Many counts were recorded for this clonotype. The V and J genes are TRBV11-2 and TRBJ2-1, with TRBD1 as a possible D gene (6 bases). The germline V and J ends were trimmed by 0 bases and 4 bases, with 10 bases remaining between them. CDR1 is SGHAT, CDR2 FQNNGV, per germline. This CDR3 has 15 amino acids. This CDR3 reads CASSLDLGAYNEQFF. CDR3 in DNA: TGTGCCAGCAGCTTAGATCTGGGGGCATACAATGAGCAGTTCTTC.

The chain couples TRBV4-3 to TRBJ2-1; TRBD2 matches at 9 bases. V was clipped by 1 base and J by 10 bases; unmatched bases: 8. Germline V gene lookup returns CDR1 LGHNA and CDR2 YSLEER. This CDR3 comprises 15 residues. The CDR3 DNA is TGCGCCAGCAGCCAAGTCTCTACCGCGGGAGGGGAGCAGTTCTTC. It encodes CASSQVSTAGGEQFF.

This clonotype was recorded a few times. The rearrangement joins TRBV30 to TRBJ1-4; 7 bases map to TRBD1. Germline-derived CDR1 and CDR2 are GTSNPN and SVGIG (reference sequence). Germline trimming cut 2 bases from V and 0 bases from J; bases unmatched to any gene: 6. There are 16 residues in the CDR3. The CDR3 reads CAWSPGQPSTNEKLFF. Written as DNA, the CDR3 is TGTGCCTGGAGTCCGGGACAGCCGTCAACTAATGAAAAACTGTTTTTT.

This clonotype was picked up many times. The chain links TRBV15 to TRBJ2-1, with D hard to call. Germline lookup yields CDR1 LNHNV and CDR2 YYDKDF (reference sequence). The ends were cut back, 3 bases at V and 6 bases at J, with 9 bases in the middle. The CDR3 spans 13 residues. CDR3 DNA sequence: TGTGCCACCAGCAGTGAGCAATCCAATGAGCAGTTCTTC. Translating it yields CATSSEQSNEQFF.

This clonotype was seen ten or more times. CDR3 nucleotides: TGTGCCAGCATTGGGAACACCGGGGAGCTGTTTTTT. Protein product: CASIGNTGELFF. The chain uses TRBV28 and TRBJ2-2; D remains unclear. V gave up 7 bases and J gave up 1 base, with 4 bases separating them. The CDR3 is 12 residues long. Germline values: CDR1 MDHEN, CDR2 SYDVKM.